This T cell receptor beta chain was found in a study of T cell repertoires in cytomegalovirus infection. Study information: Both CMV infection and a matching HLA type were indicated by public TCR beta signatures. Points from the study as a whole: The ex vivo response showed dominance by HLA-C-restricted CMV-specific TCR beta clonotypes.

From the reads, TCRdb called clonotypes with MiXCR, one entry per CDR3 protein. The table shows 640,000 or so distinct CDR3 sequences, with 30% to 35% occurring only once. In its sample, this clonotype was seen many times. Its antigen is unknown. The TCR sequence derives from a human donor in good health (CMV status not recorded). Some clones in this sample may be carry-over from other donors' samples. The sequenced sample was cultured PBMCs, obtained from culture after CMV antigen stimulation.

The DNA for the CDR3 is TGTGCCAGCAGGCAGGGACGGATCCTGAACACTGAAGCTTTCTTT. This translates into CASRQGRILNTEAFF. The chain links TRBV7-6 to TRBJ1-1, with a tentative D call TRBD1 (5 bases). The CDR3 contains 15 residues. The germline V gene has CDR1 SGHVS and CDR2 FNYEAQ. V was clipped by 6 bases and J by 0 bases, with 14 bases between them.